These T cell receptor beta chains were read from a single sample in a study of OX40 agonist ivuxolimab in advanced cancers. Sequencing was performed with immunoSEQ multiplex PCR; in TCRdb, only in-frame clones are kept and a portion is missing. The table records 45,000 to 65,000 clones, more than 75% of them present only once. Sequenced here: CD4+ or CD8+ T cells sorted from blood, sampled in a trial of the OX40 agonist ivuxolimab. These receptors were obtained from an adult with an advanced solid tumor such as melanoma, head and neck, liver or kidney cancer. CDR3s include the opening cysteine and the closing phenylalanine or tryptophan. Each record gives: D gene, J gene, clone size, V gene, CDR3 DNA, CDR3 protein. A D gene is named only where the DNA matches it firmly. Only part of the rows carry a size: once, few, many, or a class if the clone is expanded.

>TRBD1|TRBJ2-2|NA|TRBV11-3
TGTGCCAGCAGCTTGGGATTGGGGACAGCGAACACCGGGGAGCTGTTTTTT
CASSLGLGTANTGELFF
>NA|TRBJ2-3|once|TRBV10-3
TGTGCCATCCAGGGTGCTAGCACAGATACGCAGTATTTT
CAIQGASTDTQYF
>NA|TRBJ2-3|NA|TRBV9
TGTGCCAGCAGCCCACAGCCCGGAACTAGCACAGATACGCAGTATTTT
CASSPQPGTSTDTQYF
>NA|TRBJ1-5|NA|TRBV29-1
TGCAGCGTTTCCCCCGGGAACAATCAGCCCCAGCATTTT
CSVSPGNNQPQHF
>NA|TRBJ1-1|NA|TRBV5-1
TGCGCCAGCAGCTTGGCTGCAGGCAACACTGAAGCTTTCTTT
CASSLAAGNTEAFF
>NA|TRBJ1-5|NA|TRBV7-6
TGTGCCAGCGGGCAACGGGGCCCCTGTAGAAATCAGCCCCAGCATTTT
CASGQRGPCRNQPQHF
>NA|TRBJ1-3|NA|TRBV19
TGTGCCAGTAGTAAGGGGAACACTGGAAACACCATATATTTT
CASSKGNTGNTIYF
>NA|TRBJ1-5|NA|TRBV7-2
TGTGCCAGCAGTAGTGGTGGCGGCGGCAATCAGCCCCAGCATTTT
CASSSGGGGNQPQHF
>NA|TRBJ2-2|NA|TRBV6-5
TGTGCCAGCAGTTTGGGAAACCACGGGGAGCTGTTTTTT
CASSLGNHGELFF
>NA|TRBJ2-7|NA|TRBV15
TGTGCCACCAGCAGAAGACAGACCATCTCCTCCTACGAGCAGTACTTC
CATSRRQTISSYEQYF
>TRBD1|TRBJ1-5|few|TRBV7-9
TGTGCCAGCAGCCTAGGGGGCGATCAGCCCCAGCATTTT
CASSLGGDQPQHF
>NA|TRBJ2-1|NA|TRBV6-5
TGTGCCAGCACCCGAGTCCCCGGGTACAATGAGCAGTTCTTC
CASTRVPGYNEQFF
>NA|TRBJ2-2|NA|TRBV6-5
TGTGCCAGCACCAACGCTGTACATAGGACCGGGGAGCTGTTTTTT
CASTNAVHRTGELFF
>TRBD1|TRBJ2-5|NA|TRBV7-9
TGTGCCAGCAGCTCAGGACAGGGGTCACAAGAGACCCAGTACTTC
CASSSGQGSQETQYF
>NA|TRBJ2-7|NA|TRBV28
TGTGCCACCAATGGCTTCCACGAGCAGTACTTC
CATNGFHEQYF
>TRBD1|TRBJ1-1|NA|TRBV5-1
TGCGCCAGCAGCTCTACGGGCGGTCGAACAGGGGTGGAAGCTTTCTTT
CASSSTGGRTGVEAFF
>NA|TRBJ1-5|NA|TRBV6-5
TGTGCCGTCCGGACTACTGGGGCGAATCAGCCCCAGCATTTT
CAVRTTGANQPQHF
>NA|TRBJ2-5|NA|TRBV10-1
TGCGCCAGCAGTGAAGAGGGCTACCAAGAGACCCAGTACTTC
CASSEEGYQETQYF
>TRBD2|TRBJ2-1|NA|TRBV19
TGTGCCACCCATAGCGGGAGCTCCTACAATGAGCAGTTCTTC
CATHSGSSYNEQFF
>TRBD1|TRBJ1-4|NA|TRBV28
TGTGCCAGCAGTTCCCCCGGGCGACAGGGGGGGGCTGAAAAACTGTTTTTT
CASSSPGRQGGAEKLFF
>TRBD2|TRBJ2-7|NA|TRBV6-6
TGTGCCAGCAGCCCCCTAGCGGGGACCTCCTACGAGCAGTACTTC
CASSPLAGTSYEQYF
>TRBD2|TRBJ2-3|once|TRBV15
TGTGCCACCAGCAGAAGGTGGCCTAGCGGGGCCGATACGCAGTATTTT
CATSRRWPSGADTQYF
>TRBD2|TRBJ2-3|NA|TRBV15
TGTGCCACCAGCAGAGGTCTAGCGGGGGAGACCACAGATACGCAGTATTTT
CATSRGLAGETTDTQYF
>TRBD2|TRBJ2-5|NA|TRBV5-1
TGCGCCAGCAGCTTGGCCGGGGGACTACAAGAGACCCAGTACTTC
CASSLAGGLQETQYF
>TRBD1|TRBJ1-4|NA|TRBV4-2
TGTGCCAGCAGCCAAGAGTCCAGGGGGGAAAAACTGTTTTTT
CASSQESRGEKLFF
>NA|TRBJ1-1|NA|TRBV5-1
TGCGCCAGCAGACCGGACAGAAACACTGAAGCTTTCTTT
CASRPDRNTEAFF
>NA|TRBJ2-1|NA|TRBV28
TGTGCCAGCAGTAAGTGGGGCCAGGCGGCGACCTACAATGAGCAGTTCTTC
CASSKWGQAATYNEQFF
>TRBD1|TRBJ1-2|NA|TRBV2
TGTGCCAGCAGCCCTGGACAGGGAGACAATAACTATGGCTACACCTTC
CASSPGQGDNNYGYTF
>NA|TRBJ2-7|NA|TRBV5-1
TGCGCCAGCAGCACGACCCCAGGGGGGTTCTCCTACGAGCAGTACTTC
CASSTTPGGFSYEQYF
>NA|TRBJ2-7|NA|TRBV6-1
TGTGCCAGCAGCCAAGCGTACGAGCAGTACTTC
CASSQAYEQYF
>NA|TRBJ2-6|NA|TRBV27
TGTGCCAGCAGTTGGCGTATCGGGGCCAACGTCCTGACTTTC
CASSWRIGANVLTF
>NA|TRBJ2-7|once|TRBV6-1
TGTGCCGGCCGGGACAACTCCTACGAGCAGTACTTC
CAGRDNSYEQYF
>NA|TRBJ1-1|NA|TRBV5-1
TGCGCCAGCAGCTTGGGGACAGAGATGAACACTGAAGCTTTCTTT
CASSLGTEMNTEAFF
>NA|TRBJ2-2|NA|TRBV4-1
TGCGCCAGCAGCCAGCAACAGGCCTTAAACACCGGGGAGCTGTTTTTT
CASSQQQALNTGELFF
>NA|TRBJ2-3|NA|TRBV14
TGTGCCAGCAGCATTCTGGGCAGCACAGATACGCAGTATTTT
CASSILGSTDTQYF
>TRBD2|TRBJ2-5|once|TRBV5-1
TGCGCCAGCAGCTTGTATGGCGGGGGGGCCGAGACCCAGTACTTC
CASSLYGGGAETQYF
>NA|TRBJ1-1|once|TRBV2
TGTGCCAGCAGTGAAGCAGGTGGTGCCACTGAAGCTTTCTTT
CASSEAGGATEAFF
>TRBD2|TRBJ2-2|NA|TRBV7-8
TGTGCCAGCAGCAAGGGCACGGGGGGGCCCTCCGGGGAGCTGTTTTTT
CASSKGTGGPSGELFF
>NA|TRBJ1-3|NA|TRBV7-2
TGTGCCAGCAGCTTCCCTGGAAACACCATATATTTT
CASSFPGNTIYF
>NA|TRBJ2-7|NA|TRBV10-3
TGTGCCATCAGTGAGCAGGGCTACGAGCAGTACTTC
CAISEQGYEQYF
>TRBD2|TRBJ2-1|NA|TRBV7-2
TGTGCCAGCAGCTTAAGGACTAGCTCCTACAATGAGCAGTTCTTC
CASSLRTSSYNEQFF
>NA|TRBJ2-5|NA|TRBV25-1
TGTGCCAGCAGAACACAGTTAGCCCAAGAGACCCAGTACTTC
CASRTQLAQETQYF
>TRBD2|TRBJ2-7|NA|TRBV27
TGTGCCAGCAGTTTAGGTAGCGGGAGTACCTACGAGCAGTACTTC
CASSLGSGSTYEQYF
>NA|TRBJ1-1|NA|TRBV5-1
TGCGCCAGCGCCCCCGAAGCGCGGCCGGGGGTCCTACCTATGAACACTGAAGCTTTCTTT
CASAPEARPGVLPMNTEAFF
>NA|TRBJ1-1|NA|TRBV4-3
TGCGCCAGCAGCCAAGACTCACGGGGGGTCACTGAAGCTTTCTTT
CASSQDSRGVTEAFF
>TRBD1|TRBJ2-7|once|TRBV9
TGTGCCAGCAGCGTAGCTACAGGACAGGGGGCTACTAAGCAGTACTTC
CASSVATGQGATKQYF
>NA|TRBJ1-5|NA|TRBV18
TGTGCCAGCTCACCACTTCCCAAGGTCAACTACCTCAATCAGCCCCAGCATTTT
CASSPLPKVNYLNQPQHF
>NA|TRBJ1-1|NA|TRBV11-2
TGTGCCAGCAGCTTAGTGGTGAACACTGAAGCTTTCTTT
CASSLVVNTEAFF
>TRBD2|TRBJ2-4|NA|TRBV28
TGTGCCAGCAGTTCTGGCGGGGGGAGGAACATTCAGTACTTC
CASSSGGGRNIQYF
>NA|TRBJ2-3|NA|TRBV9
TGTGCCAGCAGCGTAGGTGTGGGGTTGGCCACAGATACGCAGTATTTT
CASSVGVGLATDTQYF
>NA|TRBJ1-2|NA|TRBV11-2
TGTGCCAGCAGCTTATTCCCGGACGATGGCTACACCTTC
CASSLFPDDGYTF
>NA|TRBJ1-6|NA|TRBV30
TGTGCCTGGAGTGTATATAATTCACCCCTCCACTTT
CAWSVYNSPLHF
>NA|TRBJ2-5|NA|TRBV2
TGTGCCAGCAGTGAAGTCGGGACTCAACAAGAGACCCAGTACTTC
CASSEVGTQQETQYF
>TRBD2|TRBJ2-7|NA|TRBV11-2
TGTGCCAGCCGACAGCCGGGTCAGCGGGGGGGATCAGAGCAGTACTTC
CASRQPGQRGGSEQYF
>TRBD1|TRBJ1-5|NA|TRBV29-1
TGCAGCGTAGCGACAGGGCCAAATCAGCCCCAGCATTTT
CSVATGPNQPQHF
>NA|TRBJ2-7|NA|TRBV7-2
TGTGCCAGCAGCTTAGTAGGACAGAGCTCCTACGAGCAGTACTTC
CASSLVGQSSYEQYF
>TRBD1|TRBJ2-5|NA|TRBV7-9
TGTGCCAGCAGATTGGGACAGATAGAGACCCAGTACTTC
CASRLGQIETQYF
>NA|TRBJ2-1|few|TRBV27
TGTGCCAGCAGTTTGTGGGGTCCGAATGAGCAGTTCTTC
CASSLWGPNEQFF
>TRBD2|TRBJ2-7|NA|TRBV27
TGTGCCAGCAGTTTATCTCGGCTAGCGGTCGACGAGCAGTACTTC
CASSLSRLAVDEQYF